The T cell receptor (beta chain) described here comes from a study of CD8 T cells in Susac syndrome (dated by TCRdb to the late 2010s). Some background on the complete study: Among the Susac syndrome patients who were sequenced, clinically active disease was present in about six and clinical remission was observed in eight or nine. At blood withdrawal, Susac syndrome patients were either therapy-naive, taking corticosteroids (in some cases with IVIg as well), or taking IVIg alone. Repertoire sequencing was used to test whether CD8+ T cell activation and differentiation in Susac syndrome was antigen driven.

Peripheral blood CD8+ and CD4+ T cells from healthy donors, Susac syndrome patients and multiple sclerosis patients were profiled by high-throughput TCR beta sequencing. Susac syndrome patients met recently defined diagnostic criteria for definite or probable disease. CD8+ TEMRA cells were enriched by FACS, while bulk CD8+ and CD4+ T cells were purified by magnetic negative isolation. Blood was collected in EDTA tubes and processed within 24 hours, with PBMCs isolated through density gradient centrifugation. PBMCs intended for TCR sequencing were cryopreserved in liquid nitrogen and were subsequently thawed in a 37 degrees C water bath. The sorted or isolated CD4+, CD8+ and CD8+ TEMRA cells had a purity of 90% or higher. Of note for this clonotype: Its antigen is currently not known. Per-base qualities were not stored, and no clone one base away is much larger.

V loses 3 bases at its end and J loses 4 bases; junction bases beyond the gene matches: 12. The CDR3 numbers 17 residues from cysteine through phenylalanine. The sequence is cut down to CDR3 DNA, 51 bases in frame from base 1. The CDR1 and CDR2 encoded by the germline V gene are MDHEN and SYDVKM. General conclusions and limits of the study: The number of individuals in the TCR sequencing and HLA analysis was acknowledged as relatively small. In the CD4+ T cell repertoire of Susac syndrome patients, clonal expansion was not detected.

RNA was extracted using the RNeasy kit, and roughly 0.5 to 1 ug of the RNA was reverse transcribed with random hexamers. TCR beta CDR3 regions were amplified with the immunoSEQ multiplex PCR assay covering 54 Vbeta and 13 Jbeta segments. PCR amplification bias was corrected using a synthetic template baseline for primer optimization and computational correction. As for how the authors treated the data: Reads were assigned to V, D and J genes according to IMGT and analyzed in immunoSEQ Analyzer, with only productive sequences retained. To calculate clonality, Shannon entropy was normalized by log2 of the number of productive unique sequences and then subtracted from one. For each patient and control, public and private clones were evaluated within the 100 most prevalent clones. Susac-specific clones were defined as absent from healthy and MS cohorts, 800 to 1,200 published viral clones and other ImmuneACCESS disease sequences. TCRdb itself trimmed the public reads at Q25 with fastp, ran MiXCR and retained productive beta chains. Rows are combined by CDR3 protein, so each entry shows the most common genes and DNA. These V and J calls originate from TCRdb's pipeline instead of the authors' own analysis. Within this sample are 130,000 to 150,000 distinct CDR3 sequences, with approximately 94% of them counted one time only. The leading ten clones occupy roughly 0.084% of the sample.

The receptor's source is a human donor with Susac syndrome. The material sequenced was CD4+ T cells from PBMCs. The chain uses TRBV28 and TRBJ2-5; 9 bases in the middle match TRBD1. The CDR3 is CASSLSPRQGGLETQYF. Here is the DNA: TGTGCCAGCAGTTTGTCGCCTAGACAGGGGGGTTTAGAGACCCAGTACTTC.